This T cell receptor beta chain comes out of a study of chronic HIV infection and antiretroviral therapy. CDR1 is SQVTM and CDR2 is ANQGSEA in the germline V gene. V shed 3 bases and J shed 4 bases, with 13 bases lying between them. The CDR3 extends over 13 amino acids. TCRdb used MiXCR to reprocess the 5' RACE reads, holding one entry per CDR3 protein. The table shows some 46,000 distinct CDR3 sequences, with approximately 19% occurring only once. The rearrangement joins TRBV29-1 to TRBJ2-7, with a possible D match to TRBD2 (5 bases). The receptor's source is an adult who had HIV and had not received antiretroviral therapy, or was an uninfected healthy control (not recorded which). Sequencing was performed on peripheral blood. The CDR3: CSVDRGIGYEQYF. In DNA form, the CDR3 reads TGCAGCGTTGATCGAGGGATTGGGTACGAGCAGTACTTC.